The present TCR beta chain was sequenced within a study of shared clonotypes between healthy human individuals. Findings and caveats of the study: Some clonotypes were shared by all four sorted-subset donors, while others were not shared. The non-shared ones had lower generation probabilities than the shared ones.

Points on this clone: Its specificity is not known.

CD45RA-negative memory and CD45RA+ naive subsets were split from the CD4+ cells. At the deep level, the assay was run. Here immunoSEQ multiplex PCR was the method, and the copy in TCRdb shows in-frame clones only, minus some. The sample carries more than 1,200,000 clones, just under 99% recorded once. Sequencing input: naive CD4+ T cells sorted from blood. Subset meaning: CD45RA+ positively selected. This sequence was found in a man aged 25 to 45 in good health.

CDR3 sequence: CASGPEGTDTQYF. CDR3 sequence (DNA): TGTGCCAGCGGCCCGGAGGGCACAGATACGCAGTATTTT. V gene TRBV6-5 combines with J gene TRBJ2-3, with D perhaps TRBD2 (5 bases). Germline values: CDR1 MNHEY, CDR2 SVGAGI. This CDR3 spans 13 amino acids. Trimming left V 8 bases short and J 1 base short, with 10 bases between.